Each of the 18 T cell receptor beta chains below was sequenced from the same sample in a study of cytomegalovirus exposure and HLA in healthy donors. The PCR made use of 60 Vbeta and 13 Jbeta primers. Method: immunoSEQ multiplex PCR; TCRdb's copy keeps in-frame clones and lacks some. Of about 160,000 clones listed, about four fifths are singletons. The sample consisted of PBMCs. These receptors came from a woman aged 50 to 60 in good health and CMV-seronegative.

V usage is TRBV28 and J usage is TRBJ2-5; 7 bases match TRBD2. This CDR3 spans 15 amino acids. Germline-derived CDR1 and CDR2 are MDHEN and SYDVKM. The V and J ends lost 3 bases and 5 bases, in that order; junction bases with no gene match: 9. The CDR3 sequence: CASSLGGSWRETQYF. The CDR3 region has the DNA TGTGCCAGCAGTTTGGGGGGGAGTTGGAGGGAGACCCAGTACTTC. The complete variable domain, with remaining parts taken from reference TRBV28 and TRBJ2-5, reads DVKVTQSSRYLVKRTGEKVFLECVQDMDHENMFWYRQDPGLGLRLIYFSYDVKMKEKGDIPEGYSVSREKKERFSLILESASTNQTSMYLCASSLGGSWRETQYFGPGTRLLVL.

This clone was seen more than once but under ten times. Here the CDR3 DNA reads TGTGCCAGCAGTTTTCGCCTAGCGGACCCGACGTCCAATGAGCAGTTCTTC. Translating it yields CASSFRLADPTSNEQFF. This sequence joins TRBV28 and TRBJ2-1, with 7 bases fitting TRBD2. Germline values: CDR1 MDHEN, CDR2 SYDVKM. The V and J ends lost 3 bases and 6 bases, in that order; junction bases with no gene match: 14. This CDR3 spans 17 amino acids.

V usage is TRBV5-6 and J usage is TRBJ1-2; 8 nucleotides align to TRBD1. V shed 4 bases, J shed 2 bases, and the junction held 10 bases outside the gene matches. This CDR3 region has 16 residues. Germline V gene sequence: CDR1 SGHDT, CDR2 YYEEEE. CDR3 in amino acids: CASSDPGQETNYGYTF. Written as DNA, the CDR3 is TGTGCCAGCAGCGACCCGGGACAGGAGACCAACTATGGCTACACCTTC.

The rearrangement uses TRBV19 and TRBJ1-5; the D gene is possibly TRBD1 (6 bases). V lost 4 bases, J lost 1 base, and 11 bases lay in between. The germline gives CDR1 LNHDA, CDR2 SQIVND (reference sequence). CDR3 length: 15 amino acids. The CDR3 loop reads CASSRVQGSNQPQHF. CDR3 bases: TGTGCCAGTAGTAGAGTTCAGGGGAGCAATCAGCCCCAGCATTTT.

CDR3 sequence: CAWNGGAGKAEAFF. The CDR3 coding sequence is TGTGCCTGGAACGGGGGGGCGGGTAAAGCTGAAGCTTTCTTT. This sequence joins TRBV30 and TRBJ1-1; possibly TRBD1 for D (6 bases). The CDR3 length is 14 residues. Germline CDR1 is GTSNPN and CDR2 is SVGIG (reference sequence). V was pared by 4 bases and J by 6 bases, with 18 bases between.

The rearrangement links TRBV6-1 to TRBJ1-5; D gene unclear. V gave up 2 bases and J gave up 5 bases, with 16 bases separating them. The germline V gene encodes CDR1 MNHNS and CDR2 SASEGT. This CDR3 is built from 16 residues. The CDR3 loop reads CASSESAVVKYQPQHF. The CDR3 coding sequence is TGTGCCAGCAGTGAAAGCGCGGTGGTTAAGTATCAGCCCCAGCATTTT.

The V and J genes are TRBV7-2 and TRBJ2-2; 9 positions agree with TRBD1. With V trimmed by 3 bases and J by 7 bases, 6 bases remained unmatched. This CDR3 contains 15 residues. Germline assignment: CDR1 SGHTA and CDR2 FQGNSA. CDR3 bases: TGTGCCAGCAGCTTCCAGACAGGGGGTAGCGGGGAGCTGTTTTTT. It translates to CASSFQTGGSGELFF.

This clone was counted a few times. The chain is built from TRBV6-6 and TRBJ2-1; no clear D gene. Trimming cost V 6 bases and J 5 bases, with 17 bases left between them. Germline V lookup: CDR1 MNHNY, CDR2 SVGAGI (reference sequence). The CDR3 covers 15 residues. The CDR3 here is CASRFTAQRNNEQFF. DNA of the CDR3: TGTGCCAGCAGATTTACGGCCCAGCGAAACAATGAGCAGTTCTTC.

The gene calls are TRBV7-9 and TRBJ2-5; D perhaps matches TRBD1 (6 bases). V was trimmed by 4 bases and J by 3 bases, leaving 15 bases between them. The CDR3 is 15 residues long. From germline, CDR1 is SEHNR and CDR2 FQNEAQ (reference sequence). The CDR3 DNA is TGTGCCAGCAGCTACGGTCCAGGGGTGGAAGAGACCCAGTACTTC. This sequence encodes CASSYGPGVEETQYF.

V gene TRBV4-2 combines with J gene TRBJ2-6, with D perhaps matching TRBD1 (6 bases). Germline lookup yields CDR1 LGHNA and CDR2 YNFKEQ. V was shortened by 1 base and J by 4 bases, with 14 bases between the two germline ends. The CDR3 is 17 residues long. The CDR3 loop is CASSQAVDRLGANVLTF. The CDR3 DNA reads TGTGCCAGCAGCCAAGCTGTGGACAGATTGGGGGCCAACGTCCTGACTTTC.

J is TRBJ1-1 and V is TRBV7-6; tentatively, D is TRBD1 (5 bases). Germline V CDR1 and CDR2: SGHVS, FNYEAQ. This CDR3 spans 16 amino acids. Trimming shortened V by 2 bases and J by 7 bases, and 20 bases separated the two germline ends. The CDR3 here is CASSLTEGTQSVEAFF. DNA of the CDR3: TGTGCCAGCAGCTTAACGGAGGGGACCCAATCGGTTGAAGCTTTCTTT.

The chain couples TRBV4-2 to TRBJ2-2; TRBD2 aligns across 7 bases. CDR1 LGHNA and CDR2 YNFKEQ come from the germline V gene. The CDR3 extends over 17 amino acids. Germline trimming cut 4 bases from V and 2 bases from J; bases unmatched to any gene: 10. CDR3 protein: CASSPLGAGANTGELFF. The CDR3 bases are TGTGCCAGCAGCCCCTTAGGGGCGGGAGCAAACACCGGGGAGCTGTTTTTT.

This clone was observed a few times. The V gene is TRBV27, the J gene TRBJ1-2; TRBD1 matches 7 bases. This CDR3 has 14 amino acids. CDR1 MNHEY and CDR2 SMNVEV come from the germline V gene (reference sequence). The V and J ends lost 5 bases and 5 bases, in that order; junction bases with no gene match: 8. CDR3 residues: CASSAWTGGYGYTF. CDR3 DNA: TGTGCCAGCAGTGCCTGGACAGGAGGGTATGGCTACACCTTC.

This clone was observed once. The chain couples TRBV28 to TRBJ1-5; D call uncertain. Deletions cut 3 bases from V and 7 bases from J, with 10 bases between. The CDR3 spans 13 residues. CDR1 is MDHEN, CDR2 SYDVKM, per germline. In nucleotides, the CDR3 is TGTGCCAGCAGTTTCCCCCCCGGGCAGCCCCAGCATTTT. Residues: CASSFPPGQPQHF.

V and J are TRBV11-2 and TRBJ2-4; D possibly corresponds to TRBD1 (5 bases). The CDR3 totals 12 residues. CDR1 is SGHAT, CDR2 FQNNGV, per germline. The V gene lost 7 bases and the J gene lost 9 bases, with 13 bases spanning the gap. The CDR3 reads CASTLDRGIQYF. DNA for the CDR3: TGTGCCAGCACCCTCGACAGAGGCATTCAGTACTTC.

The chain couples TRBV30 to TRBJ1-3, with 8 positions matching TRBD1. Germline V gene sequence: CDR1 GTSNPN, CDR2 SVGIG (reference sequence). Germline trimming cut 6 bases from V and 2 bases from J; bases unmatched to any gene: 3. The CDR3 totals 13 residues. CDR3 sequence (DNA): TGTGCCTGCCCGACAGGGGCTGGAAACACCATATATTTT. Amino acid sequence: CACPTGAGNTIYF.

This chain uses TRBV27 with TRBJ1-5; 8 bases map to TRBD1. The V segment lost 4 bases and the J segment 6 bases; nucleotides outside the gene matches: 8. The germline CDR1 and CDR2 sequences are MNHEY and SMNVEV (reference sequence). The CDR3 contains 15 residues. The CDR3 is CASSSTGGFSQPQHF. The CDR3 DNA sequence: TGTGCCAGCAGTTCCACAGGGGGGTTCTCTCAGCCCCAGCATTTT.

The chain couples TRBV30 to TRBJ1-5; D uncertain. This CDR3 is built from 13 residues. Trimming removed 2 bases at V and 10 bases at J, with 15 bases between. In germline, CDR1 is GTSNPN, CDR2 SVGIG (reference sequence). CDR3: CAWSLNQMFPQHF. The CDR3 DNA reads as TGTGCCTGGAGTCTAAACCAAATGTTCCCCCAGCATTTT.